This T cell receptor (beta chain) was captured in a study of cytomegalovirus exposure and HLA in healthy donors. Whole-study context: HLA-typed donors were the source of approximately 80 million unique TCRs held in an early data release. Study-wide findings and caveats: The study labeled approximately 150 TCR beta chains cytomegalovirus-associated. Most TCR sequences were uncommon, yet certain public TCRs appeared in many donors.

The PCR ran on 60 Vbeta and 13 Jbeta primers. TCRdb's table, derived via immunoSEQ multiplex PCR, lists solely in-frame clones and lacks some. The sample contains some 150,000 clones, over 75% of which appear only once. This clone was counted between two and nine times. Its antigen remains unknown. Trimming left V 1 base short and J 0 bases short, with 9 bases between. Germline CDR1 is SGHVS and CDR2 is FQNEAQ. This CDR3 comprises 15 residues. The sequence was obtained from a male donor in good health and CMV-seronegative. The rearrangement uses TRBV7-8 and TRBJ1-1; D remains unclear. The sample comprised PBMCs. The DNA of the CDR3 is TGTGCCAGCAGCTTAGATGCGGGTATGAACACTGAAGCTTTCTTT. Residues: CASSLDAGMNTEAFF.